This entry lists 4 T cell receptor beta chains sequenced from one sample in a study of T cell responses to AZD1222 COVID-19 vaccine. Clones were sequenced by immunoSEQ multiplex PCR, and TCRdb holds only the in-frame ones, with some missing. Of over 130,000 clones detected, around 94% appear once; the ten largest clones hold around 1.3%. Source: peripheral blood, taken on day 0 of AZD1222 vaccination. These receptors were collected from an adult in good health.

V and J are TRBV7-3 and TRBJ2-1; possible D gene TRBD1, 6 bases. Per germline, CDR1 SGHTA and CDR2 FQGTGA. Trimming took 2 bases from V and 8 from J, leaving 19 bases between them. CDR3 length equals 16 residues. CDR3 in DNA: TGTGCCAGCAGCTTATCCATGGGACACGGGGACGATGAGCAGTTCTTC. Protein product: CASSLSMGHGDDEQFF.

CDR3 bases: TGTGCCAGCAGCCTAGGGGGCTTAGGCGGGGAGCTGTTTTTT. Protein product: CASSLGGLGGELFF. The chain joins TRBV11-3 to TRBJ2-2; TRBD1 matches 7 bases. Trimming at V came to 5 bases and at J to 7 bases, leaving 7 bases not matched to a gene. CDR3 length equals 14 residues. Per the germline V gene, CDR1 is SGHNT and CDR2 is YENEEA. Full variable domain (rest looked up from reference TRBV11-3 and TRBJ2-2): EAGVVQSPRYKIIEKKQPVAFWCNPISGHNTLYWYLQNLGQGPELLIRYENEEAVDDSQLPKDRFSAERLKGVDSTLKIQPAELGDSAVYLCASSLGGLGGELFFGEGSRLTVL.

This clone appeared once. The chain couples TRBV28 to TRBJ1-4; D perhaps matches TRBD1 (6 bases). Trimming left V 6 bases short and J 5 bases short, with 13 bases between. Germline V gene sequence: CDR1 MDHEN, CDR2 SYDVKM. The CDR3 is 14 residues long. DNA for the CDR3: TGTGCCAGCAGATCGGACAGAAACAATGAAAAACTGTTTTTT. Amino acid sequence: CASRSDRNNEKLFF.

For the CDR3, the DNA is TGTGCCAGCAGTCCCTCGACTAGCTCCTACGAGCAGTACGTC. Translation gives CASSPSTSSYEQYV. The rearrangement joins TRBV27 to TRBJ2-7; tentatively, D is TRBD2 (6 bases). The CDR3 is made up of 14 amino acids. The V end was cut by 5 bases, the J end by 0 bases, with 11 bases between. Germline CDR1 is MNHEY and CDR2 is SMNVEV (reference sequence).